This T cell receptor beta chain was profiled in a study of T cells in Graves' hyperthyroidism and ophthalmopathy. From RNA transcripts, TCR beta CDR3 regions were amplified. An initial round of RT-PCR targeting the TCR CDR3 relied on the HTBI primer set. Each CDR3 protein gets one entry after TCRdb re-called the multiplex PCR reads with MiXCR. The sample holds some 800,000 distinct CDR3 sequences; over 35% are singletons and the top ten take 7.5% to 9.5%. This clonotype was seen ten or more times. The germline gives CDR1 SQVTM, CDR2 ANQGSEA. CDR3 length equals 14 residues. J gave up 4 bases and V 1 base, and 2 bases lay outside the gene matches. Diagnostic decisions used clinical symptoms, serum thyroxine and TRAb, thyroid ultrasound and orbital computed tomography.

The sequence was collected from a man between 18 and 29 years old with Graves' hyperthyroidism. This chain uses TRBV29-1 with TRBJ2-7; 12 bases are shared with TRBD2. What was sequenced was blood. CDR3: CSVEALAGGYEQYF. Here the CDR3 DNA reads TGCAGCGTTGAAGCGCTAGCGGGAGGGTACGAGCAGTACTTC.